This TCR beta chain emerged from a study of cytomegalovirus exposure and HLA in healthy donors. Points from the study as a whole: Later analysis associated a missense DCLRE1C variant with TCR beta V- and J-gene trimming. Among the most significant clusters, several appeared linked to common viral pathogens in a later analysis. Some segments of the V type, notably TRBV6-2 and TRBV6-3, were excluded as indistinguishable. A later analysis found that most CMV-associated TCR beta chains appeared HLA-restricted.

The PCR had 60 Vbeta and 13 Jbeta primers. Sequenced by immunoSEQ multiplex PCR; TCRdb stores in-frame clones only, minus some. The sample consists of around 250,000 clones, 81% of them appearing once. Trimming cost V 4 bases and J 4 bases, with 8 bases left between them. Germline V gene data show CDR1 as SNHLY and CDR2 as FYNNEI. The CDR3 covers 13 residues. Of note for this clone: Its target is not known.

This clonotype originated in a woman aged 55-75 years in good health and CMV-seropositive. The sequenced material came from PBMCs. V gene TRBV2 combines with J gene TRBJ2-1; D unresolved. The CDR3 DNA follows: TGTGCCAGCAGTGGACAACGTTACAATGAGCAGTTCTTC. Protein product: CASSGQRYNEQFF.